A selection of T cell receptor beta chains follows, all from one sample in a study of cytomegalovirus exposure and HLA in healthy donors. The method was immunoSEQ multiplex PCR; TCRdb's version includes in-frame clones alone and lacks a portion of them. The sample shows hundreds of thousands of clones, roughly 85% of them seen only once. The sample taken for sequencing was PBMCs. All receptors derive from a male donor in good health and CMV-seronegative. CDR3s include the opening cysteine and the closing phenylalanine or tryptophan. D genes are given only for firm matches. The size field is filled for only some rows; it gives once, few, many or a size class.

CASSEFRGLRTEAFF | TGCGCCAGCAGTGAGTTCAGGGGCTTACGGACTGAAGCTTTCTTT | . | TRBV10-2 | . | TRBJ1-1
CATSHGTPAYEQYF | TGTGCCACCAGTCACGGGACTCCAGCCTACGAGCAGTACTTC | . | TRBV15 | . | TRBJ2-7
CASDLDASGEGEQYF | TGTGCCAGCGACCTAGATGCTAGCGGGGAAGGCGAGCAGTACTTC | once | TRBV2 | TRBD2 | TRBJ2-7
CASSPRTESRPTDTQYF | TGCGCCAGCAGCCCCAGGACAGAATCGAGGCCCACAGATACGCAGTATTTT | . | TRBV4-1 | . | TRBJ2-3
CASSHPGGELFF | TGTGCCAGCAGTCACCCAGGGGGGGAGCTGTTTTTT | once | TRBV6-6 | . | TRBJ2-2
CASSLVQAYEKLFF | TGTGCCAGCAGTTTAGTACAGGCGTATGAAAAACTGTTTTTT | . | TRBV28 | . | TRBJ1-4
CASSLTGTYEQYF | TGTGCCAGCAGTCTGACAGGCACCTACGAGCAGTACTTC | . | TRBV25-1 | . | TRBJ2-7
CASSLAVNNQPQHF | TGTGCCAGCAGCTTGGCAGTCAACAATCAGCCCCAGCATTTT | . | TRBV5-6 | . | TRBJ1-5
CASSETSGSGETQYF | TGTGCCAGTAGTGAGACTAGCGGGAGTGGAGAGACCCAGTACTTC | once | TRBV19 | TRBD2 | TRBJ2-5
CASRQGKGGELFF | TGTGCCAGCAGACAGGGGAAGGGCGGGGAGCTGTTTTTT | . | TRBV6-1 | TRBD1 | TRBJ2-2
CATSRDWTSGGAGETQYF | TGTGCCACCAGCAGAGACTGGACTAGCGGGGGGGCCGGGGAGACCCAGTACTTC | . | TRBV15 | TRBD2 | TRBJ2-5
CASSLGTDYGYTF | TGCGCCAGCAGCTTGGGGACTGATTATGGCTACACCTTC | once | TRBV5-1 | . | TRBJ1-2
CASSLALGEGNQPQHF | TGTGCCAGCAGCTTAGCCCTCGGAGAGGGCAATCAGCCCCAGCATTTT | . | TRBV11-2 | . | TRBJ1-5
CASSLSVLGQGFHEQFF | TGCGCCAGCAGCTTGAGCGTACTGGGACAGGGGTTTCATGAGCAGTTCTTC | once | TRBV5-1 | TRBD1 | TRBJ2-1
CAWSVRLAGGRNEQFF | TGTGCCTGGAGTGTAAGGTTAGCGGGAGGGCGGAATGAGCAGTTCTTC | once | TRBV30 | TRBD2 | TRBJ2-1
CASSLDGAYGYTF | TGTGCCAGCAGCTTAGACGGAGCCTATGGCTACACCTTC | . | TRBV7-2 | . | TRBJ1-2
CASSFGRNNQPQHF | TGTGCCAGCAGCTTTGGCAGAAACAATCAGCCCCAGCATTTT | . | TRBV11-2 | . | TRBJ1-5
CASSTAGGVNGYTF | TGTGCCAGCAGCACAGCAGGGGGCGTCAATGGCTACACCTTC | . | TRBV7-8 | TRBD1 | TRBJ1-2
CATSRDQRPGNTIYF | TGTGCCACCAGCAGAGATCAGAGGCCTGGAAACACCATATATTTT | . | TRBV15 | . | TRBJ1-3
CASSVGILAGAYEQYF | TGTGCCAGCAGCGTAGGTATACTAGCGGGGGCCTACGAGCAGTACTTC | . | TRBV9 | TRBD2 | TRBJ2-7
CASRFLVTDAQYF | TGTGCCAGCCGTTTTCTCGTTACAGACGCGCAGTACTTC | . | TRBV11-2 | . | TRBJ2-7
CASSVRGGDGYTF | TGTGCCAGCAGCGTCAGAGGAGGGGATGGCTACACCTTC | . | TRBV7-2 | . | TRBJ1-2
CASSPGLAGGIYNEQFF | TGTGCCAGCTCACCAGGACTAGCGGGGGGGATTTACAATGAGCAGTTCTTC | . | TRBV18 | TRBD2 | TRBJ2-1
CASSQGLAGFEQFF | TGTGCCAGCAGCCAAGGACTAGCGGGGTTTGAGCAGTTCTTC | . | TRBV7-9 | TRBD2 | TRBJ2-1
CASSERTSGGPRNEQFF | TGCGCCAGCAGCGAGAGGACTAGCGGGGGGCCTAGGAATGAGCAGTTCTTC | . | TRBV5-1 | TRBD2 | TRBJ2-1
CASSQKGGGSYEQYF | TGTGCCAGCAGCCAAAAGGGCGGAGGCTCCTACGAGCAGTACTTC | . | TRBV7-9 | . | TRBJ2-7
CASSVSSVSYEQYF | TGTGCCAGCAGCGTCTCCAGCGTAAGCTACGAGCAGTACTTC | . | TRBV9 | . | TRBJ2-7
CASSQGQGAEGGYTF | TGTGCCAGCAGCCAGGGACAGGGGGCGGAGGGTGGCTACACCTTC | few | TRBV5-4 | TRBD1 | TRBJ1-2
CASQLQGANEQFF | TGCGCCAGTCAGCTTCAGGGGGCCAATGAGCAGTTCTTC | few | TRBV5-1 | TRBD1 | TRBJ2-1
CASSYGQAAGGYTF | TGTGCCAGCAGTTACGGACAGGCCGCAGGTGGCTACACCTTC | . | TRBV6-5 | TRBD1 | TRBJ1-2
CASSLGLAGPYEQYF | TGTGCCAGCAGCCTAGGACTAGCGGGTCCCTACGAGCAGTACTTC | few | TRBV14 | TRBD2 | TRBJ2-7
CASSLTGSGNTIYF | TGTGCCAGCAGTTTAACCGGGTCTGGAAACACCATATATTTT | once | TRBV28 | . | TRBJ1-3
CASSLDRALNTEAFF | TGTGCCAGCAGCTTGGACAGGGCGCTGAACACTGAAGCTTTCTTT | . | TRBV5-4 | . | TRBJ1-1
CASSSTTGWETQYF | TGTGCCAGCAGTTCTACGACAGGGTGGGAGACCCAGTACTTC | few | TRBV27 | TRBD1 | TRBJ2-5
CASRGDFGSYEQYF | TGTGCCAGCAGGGGGGACTTCGGCTCCTACGAGCAGTACTTC | . | TRBV5-6 | . | TRBJ2-7
CASSLAAGPYEQYF | TGCGCCAGCAGCTTGGCCGCGGGGCCCTACGAGCAGTACTTC | . | TRBV5-1 | . | TRBJ2-7
CASNGRGRAEQYF | TGTGCCAGCAATGGTAGGGGGCGCGCCGAGCAGTACTTC | . | TRBV7-2 | TRBD1 | TRBJ2-7
CASRRTGQGAYEQYF | TGTGCCAGCAGACGAACCGGACAGGGGGCCTACGAGCAGTACTTC | . | TRBV27 | TRBD1 | TRBJ2-7
CASSLLLLQETQYF | TGTGCCAGCAGCTTATTACTCCTCCAAGAGACCCAGTACTTC | . | TRBV5-5 | . | TRBJ2-5
CASRLGGGFWEKLFF | TGTGCCAGCAGATTGGGCGGGGGATTTTGGGAAAAACTGTTTTTT | few | TRBV6-6 | . | TRBJ1-4
CSSRGETYEQYF | TGTTCCAGCAGGGGCGAAACCTACGAGCAGTACTTC | . | TRBV7-9 | . | TRBJ2-7
CACQTGSGNTIYF | TGTGCCTGCCAGACAGGGTCTGGAAACACCATATATTTT | . | TRBV30 | TRBD1 | TRBJ1-3
CASSLSSYQPQHF | TGTGCCAGCAGTTTATCGAGCTATCAGCCCCAGCATTTT | . | TRBV27 | . | TRBJ1-5
CASSLQGGNEQFF | TGTGCCAGCAGCTTACAGGGAGGCAATGAGCAGTTCTTC | once | TRBV7-6 | . | TRBJ2-1
CASKGQPNTEAFF | TGTGCCAGCAAGGGACAGCCGAACACTGAAGCTTTCTTT | once | TRBV7-9 | TRBD1 | TRBJ1-1
CASWVKGQGDTEAFF | TGTGCCAGCTGGGTCAAGGGGCAGGGGGACACTGAAGCTTTCTTT | . | TRBV6-1 | TRBD1 | TRBJ1-1
CASSPGVSKNIQYF | TGTGCCAGCAGCCCAGGGGTGTCCAAAAACATTCAGTACTTC | . | TRBV6-5 | . | TRBJ2-4
CATSREVALYGYTF | TGTGCCACCAGCAGAGAGGTAGCTCTCTATGGCTACACCTTC | . | TRBV15 | . | TRBJ1-2
CASSPRGGDGQPQHF | TGTGCCAGCAGCCCTCGGGGGGGCGACGGTCAGCCCCAGCATTTT | . | TRBV9 | . | TRBJ1-5
CASSLPQGSSYEQYF | TGTGCCAGCAGCCTACCACAGGGGAGCTCCTACGAGCAGTACTTC | . | TRBV4-2 | TRBD1 | TRBJ2-7
CASSGISAGLTNTGELFF | TGTGCCAGCAGTGGAATATCAGCGGGCCTAACGAACACCGGGGAGCTGTTTTTT | . | TRBV2 | . | TRBJ2-2